The clone carrying this T cell receptor beta chain has a handful of counts. Its specificity is not known. This sample stems from a study of post-analysis software for immune sequencing data. CDR1 and CDR2 (germline): SGHRS, YFSETQ. The CDR3 is 16 amino acids. V lost 1 base and J lost 5, with 18 bases in between. Prepared libraries of TCR beta cDNA carried unique molecular identifiers. In TCRdb, the PCR reads were re-called with MiXCR into one record per CDR3 protein. The sample holds approximately 160,000 distinct CDR3 sequences, approximately 31% seen once. Study results and caveats: With F measure, samples from one preparation batch clustered together strongly. Elevated frequency relative to controls characterized roughly five TRBV segments in patients, TRBV5-6, TRBV5-1 and TRBV20-1 among them. Multiple sclerosis patients showed significantly lower normalized Chao1 diversity than controls did.

V gene TRBV5-1 combines with J gene TRBJ2-5, with D possibly TRBD1 on 6 matching bases. This receptor was identified in a girl aged 5-17 years with multiple sclerosis. The sequencing input was blood. The chain's CDR3 is CASSLSTGSLWETQYF. The CDR3, as DNA: TGCGCCAGCAGCTTGTCTACAGGGTCATTATGGGAGACCCAGTACTTC.